This is a list of T cell receptor beta chains from one sample in a study of T cell changes during pregnancy in multiple sclerosis. Assay: immunoSEQ multiplex PCR; the TCRdb copy retains only in-frame clones and omits some. The sample lists 25,000 to 35,000 clones, 75% to 90% occurring once. The sample was CD4+ T cells from peripheral blood mononuclear cells, taken in the first trimester of pregnancy. The source of these receptors is a female donor in good health, enrolled as a control in a pregnancy study. The conserved cysteine and the conserved F or W are not part of the CDR3 here. Size values are once, few and many counts, or a class for expanded clones, and some rows have none.

abundance: .
v_gene: TRBV6-1
CDR3aa: ASSVEDSYEQY

abundance: .
v_gene: TRBV29-1
CDR3aa: SVTGRASYGYT

abundance: .
v_gene: TRBV28
CDR3aa: ASRQPGQGTYEQY

abundance: .
v_gene: TRBV5-6
CDR3aa: ASSFPGTNTGELF

abundance: .
v_gene: TRBV4-1
CDR3aa: ASSQVLAGAPGLSYEQY

abundance: .
v_gene: TRBV6-4
CDR3aa: ASSVTLGVGAF

abundance: .
v_gene: TRBV5-1
CDR3aa: ASSFRDRAIEQY

abundance: .
v_gene: TRBV7-2
CDR3aa: ASSRGDGGGTEAF

abundance: .
v_gene: TRBV11-1
CDR3aa: ASSLGLAGGGDEQF

abundance: .
v_gene: TRBV19
CDR3aa: ASNPGTRETQY

abundance: few
v_gene: TRBV7-8
CDR3aa: ASSRGDSDYSPLH

abundance: once
v_gene: TRBV5-1
CDR3aa: ASSLVAGRYNEQF

abundance: .
v_gene: TRBV7-3
CDR3aa: ASSLTAVAGFNEQF

abundance: .
v_gene: TRBV4-2
CDR3aa: ASSRSIAGGPGEQF

abundance: .
v_gene: TRBV4-1
CDR3aa: ASSHLGQGLPDTQY

abundance: medium-sized
v_gene: TRBV27
CDR3aa: ASSKDRVSPLH

abundance: .
v_gene: TRBV4-1
CDR3aa: ASSHSQTTRNTEAF

abundance: .
v_gene: TRBV11-2
CDR3aa: ASSYPRGNTIY

abundance: .
v_gene: TRBV5-1
CDR3aa: ASSVAEHFNEQF

abundance: .
v_gene: TRBV7-8
CDR3aa: ASSLGGGDEQY

abundance: .
v_gene: TRBV28
CDR3aa: ASTQGRAQH

abundance: .
v_gene: TRBV2
CDR3aa: ASSEAAGGRNTIY

abundance: .
v_gene: TRBV5-1
CDR3aa: ASSLELAGTGSPLH

abundance: .
v_gene: TRBV28
CDR3aa: ASSSFIAGGVQETQY

abundance: .
v_gene: TRBV6-5
CDR3aa: ASSYQGSRDTQY

abundance: .
v_gene: TRBV19
CDR3aa: ASSSLVAGANVLT

abundance: .
v_gene: TRBV11-3
CDR3aa: ASSLGRSSYNEQF

abundance: .
v_gene: TRBV7-2
CDR3aa: ASSLGPKREHHEQY

abundance: once
v_gene: TRBV9
CDR3aa: ASSVREDTQY

abundance: .
v_gene: TRBV19
CDR3aa: ASSPTGDTQY

abundance: .
v_gene: TRBV9
CDR3aa: ASSVGDQRELF

abundance: .
v_gene: TRBV6-1
CDR3aa: ASSESRQFRNQPQH

abundance: .
v_gene: TRBV5-6
CDR3aa: ASSLEYQVRGYT

abundance: .
v_gene: TRBV27
CDR3aa: ASSSLGGSSYNEQF

abundance: .
v_gene: TRBV11-2
CDR3aa: ASSLGLYQDTQY

abundance: .
v_gene: TRBV7-6
CDR3aa: ASSLGGSRPQH

abundance: .
v_gene: TRBV29-1
CDR3aa: SVEESRGRDEQF

abundance: .
v_gene: TRBV28
CDR3aa: ASSLSASGETQY

abundance: .
v_gene: TRBV14
CDR3aa: ASKDRGPEKLF

abundance: .
v_gene: TRBV6-1
CDR3aa: ASSEEGRIYEQY

abundance: .
v_gene: TRBV4-2
CDR3aa: ASSQDPGREAF

abundance: .
v_gene: TRBV7-9
CDR3aa: ASSFTGDGYT

abundance: .
v_gene: TRBV5-6
CDR3aa: ASSPSGTTNTGELF

abundance: .
v_gene: TRBV7-8
CDR3aa: AAGGTSGGLGQETQY

abundance: .
v_gene: TRBV13
CDR3aa: ASRWTGGIYGYT

abundance: .
v_gene: TRBV29-1
CDR3aa: SVGTGRTYEQY

abundance: .
v_gene: TRBV19
CDR3aa: ASSTDRGRNQPQH

abundance: .
v_gene: TRBV2
CDR3aa: ASSYSRALDYGYT

abundance: .
v_gene: TRBV2
CDR3aa: ASRSGGSVVNSPPH

abundance: few
v_gene: TRBV18
CDR3aa: ASSTGPGQGAREQY